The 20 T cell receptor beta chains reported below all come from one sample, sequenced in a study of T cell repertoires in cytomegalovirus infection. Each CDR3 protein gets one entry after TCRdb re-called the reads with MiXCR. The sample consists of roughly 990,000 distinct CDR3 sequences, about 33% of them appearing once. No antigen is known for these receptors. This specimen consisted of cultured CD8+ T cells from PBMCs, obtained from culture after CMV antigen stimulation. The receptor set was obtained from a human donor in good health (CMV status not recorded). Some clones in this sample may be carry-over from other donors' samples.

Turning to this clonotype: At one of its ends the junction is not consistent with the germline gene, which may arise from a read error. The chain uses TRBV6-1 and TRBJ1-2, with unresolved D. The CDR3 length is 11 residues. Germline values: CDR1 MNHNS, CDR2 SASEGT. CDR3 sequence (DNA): TGTGTCAGCCTAACAGACTATGGCTACACCTTC. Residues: CVSLTDYGYTF.

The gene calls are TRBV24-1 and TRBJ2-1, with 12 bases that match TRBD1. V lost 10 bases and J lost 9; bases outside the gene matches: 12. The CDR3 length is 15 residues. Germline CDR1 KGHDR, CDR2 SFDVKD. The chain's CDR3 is CATSPGQGAVGEQFF. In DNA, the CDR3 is TGTGCCACTTCACCGGGACAGGGGGCTGTAGGTGAGCAGTTCTTC.

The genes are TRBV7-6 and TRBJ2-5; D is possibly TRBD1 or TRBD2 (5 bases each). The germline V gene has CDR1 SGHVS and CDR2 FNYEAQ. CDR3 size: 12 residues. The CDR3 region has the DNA TGTGCTACCAAGGGGACGGAAACGGCCCAGTACTTC. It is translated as CATKGTETAQYF.

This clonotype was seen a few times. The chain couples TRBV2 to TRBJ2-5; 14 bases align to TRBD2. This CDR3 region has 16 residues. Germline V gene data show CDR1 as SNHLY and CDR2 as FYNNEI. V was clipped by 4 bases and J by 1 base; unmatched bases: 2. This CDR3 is CASSVGLAGVQETQYF. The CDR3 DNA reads TGTGCCAGCAGTGTGGGACTAGCGGGGGTCCAAGAGACCCAGTACTTC.

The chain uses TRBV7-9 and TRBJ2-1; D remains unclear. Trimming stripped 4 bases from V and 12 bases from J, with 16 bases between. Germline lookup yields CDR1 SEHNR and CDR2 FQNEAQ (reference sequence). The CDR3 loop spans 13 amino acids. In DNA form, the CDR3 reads TGTGCCAGCAGCTACACGGCCGACAATAGGCAGTTCTTC. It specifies CASSYTADNRQFF. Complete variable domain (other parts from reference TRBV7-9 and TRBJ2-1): DTGVSQNPRHKITKRGQNVTFRCDPISEHNRLYWYRQTLGQGPEFLTYFQNEAQLEKSRLLSDRFSAERPKGSFSTLEIQRTEQGDSAMYLCASSYTADNRQFFGPGTRLTVL.

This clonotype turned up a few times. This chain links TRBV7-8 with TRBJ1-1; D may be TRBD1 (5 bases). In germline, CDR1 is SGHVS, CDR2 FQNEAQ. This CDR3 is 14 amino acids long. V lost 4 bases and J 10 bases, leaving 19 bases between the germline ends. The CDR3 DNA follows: TGTGCCAGCAGCTATGCCGGGGCGCCGGCGGGAGCTTTCTTT. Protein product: CASSYAGAPAGAFF.

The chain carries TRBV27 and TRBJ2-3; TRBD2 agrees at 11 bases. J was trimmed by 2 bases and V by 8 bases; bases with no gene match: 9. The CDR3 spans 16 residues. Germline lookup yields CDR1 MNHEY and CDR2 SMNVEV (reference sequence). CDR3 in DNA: TGTGCCAGCCCTTCTTGGGGACTAGCGGTCACAGATACGCAGTATTTT. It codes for CASPSWGLAVTDTQYF.

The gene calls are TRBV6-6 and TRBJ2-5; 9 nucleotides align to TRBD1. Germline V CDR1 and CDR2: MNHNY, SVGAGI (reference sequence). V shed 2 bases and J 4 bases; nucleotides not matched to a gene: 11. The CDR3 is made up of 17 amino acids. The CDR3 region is CASSYPIQGALGETQYF. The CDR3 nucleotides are TGTGCCAGCAGTTACCCAATACAGGGGGCATTGGGAGAGACCCAGTACTTC.

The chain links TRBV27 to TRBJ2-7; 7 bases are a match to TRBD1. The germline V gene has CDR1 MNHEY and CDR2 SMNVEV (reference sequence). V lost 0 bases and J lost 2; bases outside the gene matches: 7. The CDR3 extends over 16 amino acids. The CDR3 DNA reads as TGTGCCAGCAGTTTATCAGGGGGCGAATTAACCTACGAGCAGTACTTC. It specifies CASSLSGGELTYEQYF.

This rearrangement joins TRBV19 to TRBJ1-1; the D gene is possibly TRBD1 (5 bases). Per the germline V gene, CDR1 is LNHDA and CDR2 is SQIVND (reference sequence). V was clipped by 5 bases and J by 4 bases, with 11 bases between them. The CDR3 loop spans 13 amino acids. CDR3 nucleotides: TGTGCCAGTAGTCCCGAGGGGCCCACTGAAGCTTTCTTT. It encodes CASSPEGPTEAFF.

CDR3 in amino acids: CSAERWEVYEQYV. Written as DNA, the CDR3 is TGCAGCGCTGAGAGGTGGGAGGTATACGAGCAGTACGTC. The genes are TRBV29-1 and TRBJ2-7, with D possibly TRBD2 on 6 matching bases. Germline V lookup: CDR1 SQVTM, CDR2 ANQGSEA. This CDR3 comprises 13 residues. Trimming pared 7 bases from V and 4 bases from J, leaving 17 bases between.

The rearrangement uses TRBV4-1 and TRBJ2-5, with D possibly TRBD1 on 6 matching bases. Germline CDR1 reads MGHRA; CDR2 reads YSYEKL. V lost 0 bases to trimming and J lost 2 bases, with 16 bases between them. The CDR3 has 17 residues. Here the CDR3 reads CASSQDPSAGVQETQYF. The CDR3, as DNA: TGCGCCAGCAGCCAAGATCCCTCGGCAGGGGTGCAAGAGACCCAGTACTTC.

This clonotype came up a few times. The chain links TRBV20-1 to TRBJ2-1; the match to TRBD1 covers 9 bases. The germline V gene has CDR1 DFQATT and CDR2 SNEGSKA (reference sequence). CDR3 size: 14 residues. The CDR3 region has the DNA TGCAGGGCTTCACGAGGGACAGGGCACAATGAGCAGTTCTTC. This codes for CRASRGTGHNEQFF.

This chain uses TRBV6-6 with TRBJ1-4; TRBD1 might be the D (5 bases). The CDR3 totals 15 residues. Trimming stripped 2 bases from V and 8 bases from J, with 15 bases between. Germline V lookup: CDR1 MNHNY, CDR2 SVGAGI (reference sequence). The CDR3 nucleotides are TGTGCCAGCAGTTACGTCAGGGCCCGGAAGGAAAAACTGTTTTTT. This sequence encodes CASSYVRARKEKLFF.

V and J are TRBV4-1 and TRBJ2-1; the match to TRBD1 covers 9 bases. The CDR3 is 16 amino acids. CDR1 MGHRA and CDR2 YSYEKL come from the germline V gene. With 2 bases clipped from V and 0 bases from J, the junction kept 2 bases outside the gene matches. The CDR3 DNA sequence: TGCGCCAGCAGCCAACGGACAGGGGACTCCTACAATGAGCAGTTCTTC. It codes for CASSQRTGDSYNEQFF.

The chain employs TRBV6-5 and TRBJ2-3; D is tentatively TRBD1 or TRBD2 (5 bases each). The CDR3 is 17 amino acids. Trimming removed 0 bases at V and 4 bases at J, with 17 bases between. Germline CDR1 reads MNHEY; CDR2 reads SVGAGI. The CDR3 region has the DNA TGTGCCAGCAGTTACTCGAGAGCGAGCGGCAGGGCAGATACGCAGTATTTT. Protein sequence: CASSYSRASGRADTQYF.

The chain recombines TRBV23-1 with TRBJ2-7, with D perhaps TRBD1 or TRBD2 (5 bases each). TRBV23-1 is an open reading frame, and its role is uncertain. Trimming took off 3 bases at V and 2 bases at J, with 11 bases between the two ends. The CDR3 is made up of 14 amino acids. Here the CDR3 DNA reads TGCGCCAGCAGTCATAGGGACCAAGCCTACGAGCAGTACTTC. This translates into CASSHRDQAYEQYF.

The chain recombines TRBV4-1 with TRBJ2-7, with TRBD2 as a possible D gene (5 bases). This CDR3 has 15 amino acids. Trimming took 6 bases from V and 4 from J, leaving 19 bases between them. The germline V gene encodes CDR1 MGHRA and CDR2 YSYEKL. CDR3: CASSSDSEASYEQYF. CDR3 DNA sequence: TGCGCCAGCAGTTCGGACTCGGAGGCTTCTTACGAGCAGTACTTC.

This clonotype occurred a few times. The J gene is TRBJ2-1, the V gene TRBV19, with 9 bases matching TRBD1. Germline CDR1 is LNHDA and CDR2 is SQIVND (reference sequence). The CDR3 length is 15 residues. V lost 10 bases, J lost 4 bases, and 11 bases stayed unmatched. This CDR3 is CATDPGQGPYNEQFF. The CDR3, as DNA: TGTGCCACCGACCCCGGACAGGGGCCTTACAATGAGCAGTTCTTC.

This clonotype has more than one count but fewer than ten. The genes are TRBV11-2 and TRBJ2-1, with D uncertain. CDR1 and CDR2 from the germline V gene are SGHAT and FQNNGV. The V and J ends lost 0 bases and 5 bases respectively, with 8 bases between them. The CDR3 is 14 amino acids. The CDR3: CASSLDLTDNEQFF. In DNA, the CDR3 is TGTGCCAGCAGCTTAGATCTAACAGACAATGAGCAGTTCTTC.